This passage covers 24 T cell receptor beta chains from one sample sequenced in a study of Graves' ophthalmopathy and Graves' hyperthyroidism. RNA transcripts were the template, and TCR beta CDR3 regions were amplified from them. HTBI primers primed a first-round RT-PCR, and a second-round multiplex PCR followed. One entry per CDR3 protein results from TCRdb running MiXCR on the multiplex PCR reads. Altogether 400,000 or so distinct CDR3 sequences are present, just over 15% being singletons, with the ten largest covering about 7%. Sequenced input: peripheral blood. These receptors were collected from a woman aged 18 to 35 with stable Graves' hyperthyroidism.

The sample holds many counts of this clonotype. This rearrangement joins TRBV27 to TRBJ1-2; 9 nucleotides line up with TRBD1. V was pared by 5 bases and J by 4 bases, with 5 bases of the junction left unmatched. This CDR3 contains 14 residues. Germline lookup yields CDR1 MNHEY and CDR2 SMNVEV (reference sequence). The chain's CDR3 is CASSRTGVGYGYTF. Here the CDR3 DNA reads TGTGCCAGCAGTCGGACAGGGGTAGGCTATGGCTACACCTTC.

The CDR3 spells CASSTTGGQQPQHF. The CDR3 DNA reads as TGTGCCAGCAGTACCACGGGGGGCCAGCAGCCCCAGCATTTT. The V call is TRBV6-1, the J call TRBJ1-5; D is perhaps TRBD1 (6 bases). Trimming stripped 5 bases from V and 7 bases from J, with 15 bases between. This CDR3 spans 14 amino acids. CDR1 and CDR2 from the germline V gene are MNHNS and SASEGT.

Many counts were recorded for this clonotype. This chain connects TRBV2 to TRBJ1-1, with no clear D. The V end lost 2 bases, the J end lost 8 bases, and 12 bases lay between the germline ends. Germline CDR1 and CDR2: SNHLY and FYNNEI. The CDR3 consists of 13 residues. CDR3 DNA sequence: TGTGCCAGCAGTGAAAGGCGGGAGGGAGAAGCTTTCTTT. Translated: CASSERREGEAFF.

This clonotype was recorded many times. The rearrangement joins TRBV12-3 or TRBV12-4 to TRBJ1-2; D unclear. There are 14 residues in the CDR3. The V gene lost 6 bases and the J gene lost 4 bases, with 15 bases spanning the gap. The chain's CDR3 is CASSSIAVSYGYTF. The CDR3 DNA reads TGTGCCAGCAGCTCAATAGCGGTCAGCTATGGCTACACCTTC.

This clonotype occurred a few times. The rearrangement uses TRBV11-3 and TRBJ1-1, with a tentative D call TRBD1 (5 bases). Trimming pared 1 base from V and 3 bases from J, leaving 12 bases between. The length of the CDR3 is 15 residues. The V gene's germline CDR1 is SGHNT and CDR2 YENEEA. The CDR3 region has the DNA TGTGCCAGCAGCTTAGGCAGGGTGGGGGACACTGAAGCTTTCTTT. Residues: CASSLGRVGDTEAFF.

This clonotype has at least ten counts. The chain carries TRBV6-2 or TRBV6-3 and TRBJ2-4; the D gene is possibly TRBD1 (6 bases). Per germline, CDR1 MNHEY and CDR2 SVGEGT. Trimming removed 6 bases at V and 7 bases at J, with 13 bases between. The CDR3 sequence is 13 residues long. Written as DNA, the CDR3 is TGTGCCAGCAGCGAGAAGGGGGTGAACATTCAGTACTTC. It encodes CASSEKGVNIQYF.

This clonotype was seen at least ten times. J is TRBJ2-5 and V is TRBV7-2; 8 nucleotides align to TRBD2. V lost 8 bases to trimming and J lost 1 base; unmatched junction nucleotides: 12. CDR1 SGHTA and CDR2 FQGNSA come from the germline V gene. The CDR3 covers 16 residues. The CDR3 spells CASYSQGGGFQETQYF. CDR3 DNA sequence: TGTGCCAGCTATTCCCAGGGCGGGGGGTTCCAAGAGACCCAGTACTTC.

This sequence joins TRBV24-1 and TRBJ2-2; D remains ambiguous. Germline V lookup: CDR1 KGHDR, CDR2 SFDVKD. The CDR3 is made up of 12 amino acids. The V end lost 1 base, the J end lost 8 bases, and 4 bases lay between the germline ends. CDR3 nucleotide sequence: TGTGCCACCAGTGATTTCCGGGGGGAGCTGTTTTTT. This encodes CATSDFRGELFF.

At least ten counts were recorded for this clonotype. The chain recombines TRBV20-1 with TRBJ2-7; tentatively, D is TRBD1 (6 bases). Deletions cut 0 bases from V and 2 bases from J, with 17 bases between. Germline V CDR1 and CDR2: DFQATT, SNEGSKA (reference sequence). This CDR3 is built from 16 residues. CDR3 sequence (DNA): TGCAGTGCTAGAGACTTCTCGACAGGAACACCCTACGAGCAGTACTTC. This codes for CSARDFSTGTPYEQYF.

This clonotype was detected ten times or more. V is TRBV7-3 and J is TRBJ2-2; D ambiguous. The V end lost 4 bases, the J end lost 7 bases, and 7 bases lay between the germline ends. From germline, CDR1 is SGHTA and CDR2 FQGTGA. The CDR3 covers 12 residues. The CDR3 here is CASSSYGGELFF. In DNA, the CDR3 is TGTGCCAGCAGCTCCTATGGCGGGGAGCTGTTTTTT.

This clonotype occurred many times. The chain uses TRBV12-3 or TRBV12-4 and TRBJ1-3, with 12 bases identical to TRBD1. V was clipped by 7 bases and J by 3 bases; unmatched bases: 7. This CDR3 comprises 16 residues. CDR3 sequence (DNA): TGTGCCAGCACCTCGGGACAGGGGGCAGGTGGAAACACCATATATTTT. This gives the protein CASTSGQGAGGNTIYF.

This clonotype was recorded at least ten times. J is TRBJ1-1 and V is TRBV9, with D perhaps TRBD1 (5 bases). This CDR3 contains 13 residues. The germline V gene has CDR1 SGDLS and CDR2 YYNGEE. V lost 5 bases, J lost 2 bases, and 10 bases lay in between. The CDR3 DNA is TGTGCCAGCAGGGGACCCGGTAACACTGAAGCTTTCTTT. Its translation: CASRGPGNTEAFF.

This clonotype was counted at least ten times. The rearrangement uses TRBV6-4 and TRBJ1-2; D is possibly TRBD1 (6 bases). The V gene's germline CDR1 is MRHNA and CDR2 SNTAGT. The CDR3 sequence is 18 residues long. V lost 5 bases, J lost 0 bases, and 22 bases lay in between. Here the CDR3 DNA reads TGTGCCAGCAGTACTTACCTTCGGACAGTCGGAGCTAACTATGGCTACACCTTC. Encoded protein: CASSTYLRTVGANYGYTF.

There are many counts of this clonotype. The CDR3 coding sequence is TGTGCCAGCAGTGAGATGGGCAGGGACAACGGGGAGCTGTTTTTT. This codes for CASSEMGRDNGELFF. This chain links TRBV25-1 with TRBJ2-2, with D possibly TRBD1 on 6 matching bases. The CDR3 runs to 15 residues. Trimming pared 3 bases from V and 7 bases from J, leaving 15 bases between. Germline V gene sequence: CDR1 MGHDK, CDR2 SYGVNS.

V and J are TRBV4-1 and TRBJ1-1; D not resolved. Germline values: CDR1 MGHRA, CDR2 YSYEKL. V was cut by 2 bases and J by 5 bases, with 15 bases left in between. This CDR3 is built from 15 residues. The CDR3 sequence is CASSQKREYGTEAFF. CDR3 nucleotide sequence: TGCGCCAGCAGCCAAAAGAGGGAGTATGGGACTGAAGCTTTCTTT.

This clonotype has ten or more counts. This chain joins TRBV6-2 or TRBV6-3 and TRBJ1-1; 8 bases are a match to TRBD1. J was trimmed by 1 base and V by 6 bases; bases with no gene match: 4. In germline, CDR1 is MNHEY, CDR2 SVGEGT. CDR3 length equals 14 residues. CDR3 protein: CASRPGGANTEAFF. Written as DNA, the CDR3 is TGTGCCAGCAGGCCAGGGGGCGCGAACACTGAAGCTTTCTTT.

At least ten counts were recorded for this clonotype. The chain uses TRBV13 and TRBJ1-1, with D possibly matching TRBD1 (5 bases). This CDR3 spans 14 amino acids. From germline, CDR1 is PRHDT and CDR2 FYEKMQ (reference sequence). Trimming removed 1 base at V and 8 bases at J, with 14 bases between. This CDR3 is CASSLVGGSGEAFF. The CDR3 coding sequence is TGTGCCAGCAGCTTAGTTGGGGGTTCTGGCGAAGCTTTCTTT.

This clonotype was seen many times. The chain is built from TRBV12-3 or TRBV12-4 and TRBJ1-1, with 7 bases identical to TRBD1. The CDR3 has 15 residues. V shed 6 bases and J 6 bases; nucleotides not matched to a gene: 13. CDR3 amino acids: CASRYTTGEGAEAFF. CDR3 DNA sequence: TGTGCCAGCAGATACACCACAGGGGAAGGTGCTGAAGCTTTCTTT.

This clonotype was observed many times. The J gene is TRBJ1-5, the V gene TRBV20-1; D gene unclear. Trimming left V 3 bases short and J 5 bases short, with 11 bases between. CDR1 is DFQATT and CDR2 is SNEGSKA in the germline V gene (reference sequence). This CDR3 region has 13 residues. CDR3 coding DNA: TGCAGTGCTAGTAGGGCAGTAGATCAGCCCCAGCATTTT. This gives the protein CSASRAVDQPQHF.

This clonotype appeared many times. The CDR3 is CASRADGETQYF. The CDR3 nucleotides are TGTGCCAGCAGAGCCGACGGGGAGACCCAGTACTTC. This sequence joins TRBV6-2 or TRBV6-3 and TRBJ2-5; D unclear. CDR1 and CDR2 (germline): MNHEY, SVGEGT. The length of the CDR3 is 12 residues. V lost 6 bases, J lost 5 bases, and 10 bases lay in between.

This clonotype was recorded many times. The CDR3: CASSQGDVSTDTQYF. In DNA form, the CDR3 reads TGTGCCAGCAGTCAGGGGGACGTCAGCACAGATACGCAGTATTTT. The chain combines TRBV6-9 with TRBJ2-3; the match to TRBD1 covers 7 bases. CDR1 is MNHGY, CDR2 SVAAGI, per germline. The CDR3 spans 15 residues. J lost 0 bases, V lost 5 bases, and 5 bases had no gene match.

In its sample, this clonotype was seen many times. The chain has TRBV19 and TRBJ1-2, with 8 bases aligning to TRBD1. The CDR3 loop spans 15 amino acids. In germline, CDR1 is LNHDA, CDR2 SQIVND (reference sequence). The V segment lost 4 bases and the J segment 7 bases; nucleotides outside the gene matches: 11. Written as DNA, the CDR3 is TGTGCCAGTAGTACTTTGGACAGGGTCACAAGTGGCTACACCTTC. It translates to CASSTLDRVTSGYTF.

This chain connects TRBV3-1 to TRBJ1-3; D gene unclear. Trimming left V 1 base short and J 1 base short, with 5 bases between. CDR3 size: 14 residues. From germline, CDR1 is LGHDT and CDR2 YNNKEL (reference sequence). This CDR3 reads CASSQGRSGNTIYF. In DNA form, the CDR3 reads TGTGCCAGCAGCCAAGGCAGGTCTGGAAACACCATATATTTT.

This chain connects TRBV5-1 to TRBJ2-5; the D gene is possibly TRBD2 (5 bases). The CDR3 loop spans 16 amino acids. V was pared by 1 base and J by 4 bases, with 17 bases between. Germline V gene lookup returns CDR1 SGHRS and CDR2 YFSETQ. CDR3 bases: TGCGCCAGCAGCTTGAAATTTCCGGGGTCGCGAGAGACCCAGTACTTC. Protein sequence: CASSLKFPGSRETQYF.